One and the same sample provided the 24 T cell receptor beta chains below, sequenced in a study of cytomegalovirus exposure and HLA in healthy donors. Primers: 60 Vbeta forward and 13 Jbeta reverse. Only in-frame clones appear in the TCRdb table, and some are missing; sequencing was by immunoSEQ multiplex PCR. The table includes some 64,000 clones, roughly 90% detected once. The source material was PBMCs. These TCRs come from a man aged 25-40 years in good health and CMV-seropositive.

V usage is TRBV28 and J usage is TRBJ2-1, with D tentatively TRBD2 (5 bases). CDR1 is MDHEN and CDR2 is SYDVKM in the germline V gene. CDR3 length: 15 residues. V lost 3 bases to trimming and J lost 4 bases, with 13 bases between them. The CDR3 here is CASSFADSVYNEQFF. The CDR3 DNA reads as TGTGCCAGCAGTTTTGCGGACTCGGTGTACAATGAGCAGTTCTTC.

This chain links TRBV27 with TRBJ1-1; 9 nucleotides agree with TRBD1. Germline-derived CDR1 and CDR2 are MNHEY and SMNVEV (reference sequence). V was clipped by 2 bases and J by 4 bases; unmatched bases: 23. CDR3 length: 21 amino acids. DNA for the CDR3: TGTGCCAGCAGTTTAAAAAGGTATGAAAAAGGGACAGGGAACCGTGGCACTGAAGCTTTCTTT. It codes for CASSLKRYEKGTGNRGTEAFF.

CDR3 in amino acids: CAWSLLAGATQFF. CDR3 in DNA: TGTGCCTGGAGTCTTCTAGCGGGAGCCACCCAGTTCTTC. This rearrangement joins TRBV30 to TRBJ2-1, with TRBD2 matching over 10 bases. Losses at the gene ends were 2 bases for V and 13 bases for J; bases not matched to a gene: 8. CDR1 is GTSNPN, CDR2 SVGIG, per germline (reference sequence). The CDR3 sequence is 13 residues long.

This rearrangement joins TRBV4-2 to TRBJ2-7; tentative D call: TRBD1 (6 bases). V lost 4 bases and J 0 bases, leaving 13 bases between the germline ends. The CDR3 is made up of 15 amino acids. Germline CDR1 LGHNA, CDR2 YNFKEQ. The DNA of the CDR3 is TGTGCCAGCAGCCGCGATAACAGGGACTCCTACGAGCAGTACTTC. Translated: CASSRDNRDSYEQYF.

The CDR3 sequence is CASSLDQSGMNSGELFF. CDR3 coding DNA: TGTGCCAGCAGTTTAGATCAAAGCGGGATGAATTCCGGGGAGCTGTTTTTT. The V and J genes are TRBV27 and TRBJ2-2, with TRBD2 matching over 7 bases. J gave up 6 bases and V 2 bases, and 12 bases lay outside the gene matches. This CDR3 is built from 17 residues. Germline CDR1 is MNHEY and CDR2 is SMNVEV (reference sequence).

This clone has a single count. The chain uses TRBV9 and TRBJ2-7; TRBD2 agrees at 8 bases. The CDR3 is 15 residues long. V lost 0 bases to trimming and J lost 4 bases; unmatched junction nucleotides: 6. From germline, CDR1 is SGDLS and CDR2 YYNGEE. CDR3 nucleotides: TGTGCCAGCAGCGTAGCTGGAACTAGCGGTTACGAGCAGTACTTC. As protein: CASSVAGTSGYEQYF.

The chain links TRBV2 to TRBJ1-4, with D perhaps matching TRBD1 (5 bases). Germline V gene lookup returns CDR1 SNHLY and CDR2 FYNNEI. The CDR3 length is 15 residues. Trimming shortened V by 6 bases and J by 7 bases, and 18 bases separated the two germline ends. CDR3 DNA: TGTGCCAGCAGGAGGGAGCAGGGAGGGAGTGAAAAACTGTTTTTT. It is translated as CASRREQGGSEKLFF.

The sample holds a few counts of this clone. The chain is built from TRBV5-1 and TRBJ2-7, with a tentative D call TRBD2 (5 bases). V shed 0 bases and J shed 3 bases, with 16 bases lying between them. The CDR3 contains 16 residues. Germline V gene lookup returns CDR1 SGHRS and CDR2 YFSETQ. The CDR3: CASSLGGAQSLYEQYF. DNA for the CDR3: TGCGCCAGCAGCTTGGGGGGAGCTCAGTCCCTCTACGAGCAGTACTTC.

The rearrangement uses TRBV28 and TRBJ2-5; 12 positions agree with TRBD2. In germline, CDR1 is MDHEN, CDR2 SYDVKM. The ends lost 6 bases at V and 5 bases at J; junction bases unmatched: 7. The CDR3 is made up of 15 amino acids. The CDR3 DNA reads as TGTGCCAGCAGGCCGACTAGCGGGAGAGGGGAGACCCAGTACTTC. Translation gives CASRPTSGRGETQYF. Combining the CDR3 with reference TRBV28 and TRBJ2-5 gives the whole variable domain DVKVTQSSRYLVKRTGEKVFLECVQDMDHENMFWYRQDPGLGLRLIYFSYDVKMKEKGDIPEGYSVSREKKERFSLILESASTNQTSMYLCASRPTSGRGETQYFGPGTRLLVL.

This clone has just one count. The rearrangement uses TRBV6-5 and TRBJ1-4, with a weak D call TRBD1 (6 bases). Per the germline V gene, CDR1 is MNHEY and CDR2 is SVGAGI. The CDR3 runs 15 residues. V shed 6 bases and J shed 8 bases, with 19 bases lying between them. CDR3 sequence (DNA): TGTGCCAGCAGAACTGGGGGCGCGGGTGAAGAAAAACTGTTTTTT. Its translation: CASRTGGAGEEKLFF.

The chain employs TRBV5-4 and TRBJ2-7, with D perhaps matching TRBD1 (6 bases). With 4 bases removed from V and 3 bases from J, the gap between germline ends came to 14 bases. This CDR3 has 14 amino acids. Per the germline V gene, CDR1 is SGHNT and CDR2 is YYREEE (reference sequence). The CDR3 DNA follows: TGTGCCAGCAGCCCGGGACAAGGATACTACGAGCAGTACTTC. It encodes CASSPGQGYYEQYF.

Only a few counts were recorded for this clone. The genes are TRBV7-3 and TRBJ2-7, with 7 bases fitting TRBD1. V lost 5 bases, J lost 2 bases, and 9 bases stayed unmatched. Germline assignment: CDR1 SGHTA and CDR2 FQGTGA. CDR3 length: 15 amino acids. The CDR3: CASSQSGQAPYEQYF. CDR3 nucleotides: TGTGCCAGCAGCCAATCCGGACAGGCCCCCTACGAGCAGTACTTC.

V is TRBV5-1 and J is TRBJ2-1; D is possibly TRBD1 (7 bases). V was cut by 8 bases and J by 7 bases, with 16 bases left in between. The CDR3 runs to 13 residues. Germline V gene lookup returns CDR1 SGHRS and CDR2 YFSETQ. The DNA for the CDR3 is TGCGCCAGTAATCAGGGGGGCCTGAATGAGCAGTTCTTC. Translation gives CASNQGGLNEQFF.

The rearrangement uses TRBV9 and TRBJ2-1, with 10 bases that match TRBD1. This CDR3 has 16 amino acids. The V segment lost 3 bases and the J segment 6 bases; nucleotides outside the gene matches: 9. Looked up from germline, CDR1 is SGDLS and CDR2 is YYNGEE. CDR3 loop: CASSATGTGVFNEQFF. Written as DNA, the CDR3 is TGTGCCAGCAGCGCCACCGGGACAGGGGTTTTCAATGAGCAGTTCTTC.

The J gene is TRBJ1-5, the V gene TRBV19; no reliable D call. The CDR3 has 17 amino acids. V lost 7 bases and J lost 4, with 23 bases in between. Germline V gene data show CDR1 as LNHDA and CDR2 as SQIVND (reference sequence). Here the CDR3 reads CASTLTGLWTSNQPQHF. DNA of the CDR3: TGTGCCAGTACTCTAACGGGTTTGTGGACTTCGAATCAGCCCCAGCATTTT.

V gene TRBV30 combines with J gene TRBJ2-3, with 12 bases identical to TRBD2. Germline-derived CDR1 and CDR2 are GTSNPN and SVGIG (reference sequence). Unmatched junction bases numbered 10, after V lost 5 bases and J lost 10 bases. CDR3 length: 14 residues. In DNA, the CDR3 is TGTGCCTGGGTTCTAGCGGGAGGGCCGAGGGCGCAGTATTTT. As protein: CAWVLAGGPRAQYF.

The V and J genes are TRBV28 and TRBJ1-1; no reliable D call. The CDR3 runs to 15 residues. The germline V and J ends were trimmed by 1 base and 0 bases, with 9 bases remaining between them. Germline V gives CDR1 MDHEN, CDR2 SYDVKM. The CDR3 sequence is CASSLLLGMNTEAFF. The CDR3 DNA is TGTGCCAGCAGTTTATTACTGGGCATGAACACTGAAGCTTTCTTT.

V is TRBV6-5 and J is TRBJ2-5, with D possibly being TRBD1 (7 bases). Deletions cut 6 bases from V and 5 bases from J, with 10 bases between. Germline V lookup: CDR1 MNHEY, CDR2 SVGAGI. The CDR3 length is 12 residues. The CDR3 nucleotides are TGTGCCAGCAGCTCAGGGGGGGAGACCCAGTACTTC. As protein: CASSSGGETQYF.

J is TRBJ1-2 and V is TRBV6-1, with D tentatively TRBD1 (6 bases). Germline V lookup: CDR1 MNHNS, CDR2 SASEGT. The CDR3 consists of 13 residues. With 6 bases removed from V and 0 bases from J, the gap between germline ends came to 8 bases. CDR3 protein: CASRDSTNYGYTF. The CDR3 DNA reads TGTGCCAGCAGGGACAGCACTAACTATGGCTACACCTTC.

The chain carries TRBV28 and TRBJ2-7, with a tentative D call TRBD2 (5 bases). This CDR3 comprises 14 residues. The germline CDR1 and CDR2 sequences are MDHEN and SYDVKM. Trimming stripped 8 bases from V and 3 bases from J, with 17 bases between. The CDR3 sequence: CASRTLLSLYEQYF. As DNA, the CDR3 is TGTGCCAGCCGGACTCTTCTTTCTCTCTACGAGCAGTACTTC.

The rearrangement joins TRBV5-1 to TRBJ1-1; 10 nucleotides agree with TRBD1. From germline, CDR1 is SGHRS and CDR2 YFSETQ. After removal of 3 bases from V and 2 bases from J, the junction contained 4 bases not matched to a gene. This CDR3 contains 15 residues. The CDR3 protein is CASSSGTGVNTEAFF. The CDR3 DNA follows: TGCGCCAGCAGCTCTGGGACAGGGGTTAACACTGAAGCTTTCTTT.

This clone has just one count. This chain's CDR3 is CASSFSSTDTQYF. The CDR3 nucleotides read TGTGCCAGCAGTTTTAGTAGCACAGATACGCAGTATTTT. The gene calls are TRBV7-9 and TRBJ2-3; D is unresolved. Germline values: CDR1 SEHNR, CDR2 FQNEAQ (reference sequence). Trimming took off 6 bases at V and 0 bases at J, with 7 bases between the two ends. The CDR3 covers 13 residues. The whole variable domain, filled in from reference TRBV7-9 and TRBJ2-3, reads DTGVSQNPRHKITKRGQNVTFRCDPISEHNRLYWYRQTLGQGPEFLTYFQNEAQLEKSRLLSDRFSAERPKGSFSTLEIQRTEQGDSAMYLCASSFSSTDTQYFGPGTRLTVL.

The CDR3 sequence: CASSGGVAANTGELFF. As DNA, the CDR3 is TGCGCCAGTTCGGGGGGGGTAGCGGCGAACACCGGGGAGCTGTTTTTT. J is TRBJ2-2 and V is TRBV10-1; TRBD2 aligns across 8 bases. The germline V gene has CDR1 WNHNN and CDR2 SYGVQD (reference sequence). The CDR3 runs to 16 residues. The V segment lost 9 bases and the J segment 0 bases; nucleotides outside the gene matches: 9.

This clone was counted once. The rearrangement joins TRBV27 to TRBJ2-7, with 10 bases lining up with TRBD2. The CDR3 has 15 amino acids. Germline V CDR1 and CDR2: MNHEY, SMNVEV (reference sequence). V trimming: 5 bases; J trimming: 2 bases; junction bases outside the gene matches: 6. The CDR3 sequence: CASSPGLADPYEQYF. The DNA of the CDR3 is TGTGCCAGCAGTCCAGGACTAGCGGATCCCTACGAGCAGTACTTC.